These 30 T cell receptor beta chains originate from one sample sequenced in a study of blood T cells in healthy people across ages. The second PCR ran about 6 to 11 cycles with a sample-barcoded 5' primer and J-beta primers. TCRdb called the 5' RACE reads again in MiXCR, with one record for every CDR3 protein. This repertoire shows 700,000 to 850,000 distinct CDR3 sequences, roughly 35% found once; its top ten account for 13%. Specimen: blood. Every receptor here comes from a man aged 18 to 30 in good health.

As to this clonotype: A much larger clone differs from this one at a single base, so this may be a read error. The CDR3 reads CSARKGNQETQFF. The CDR3 DNA sequence: TGCAGTGCTAGAAAGGGGAACCAAGAGACCCAGTTCTTC. The rearrangement links TRBV20-1 to TRBJ2-5, with a possible D match to TRBD1 (5 bases). The tail of the sequence fits TRBJ2-1 better, so the J call may be wrong. The CDR3 covers 13 residues. Per the germline V gene, CDR1 is DFQATT and CDR2 is SNEGSKA (reference sequence).

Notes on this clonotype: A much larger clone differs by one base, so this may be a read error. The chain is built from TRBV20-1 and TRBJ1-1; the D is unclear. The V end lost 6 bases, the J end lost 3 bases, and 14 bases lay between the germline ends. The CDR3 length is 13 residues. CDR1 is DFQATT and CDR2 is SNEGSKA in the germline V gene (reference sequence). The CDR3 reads CSAETRRDTEAFF. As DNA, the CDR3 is TGCAGTGCAGAAACGCGGAGGGACACTGAAGCTTTCTTT.

CDR3 bases: TGTGCCAGTAGCAAGCGGGGGGCCTACAATGAGCAGTTCTTC. Amino acids: CASSKRGAYNEQFF. The rearrangement links TRBV3-1 to TRBJ2-1; TRBD2 matches 9 bases. Per germline, CDR1 LGHDT and CDR2 YNNKEL (reference sequence). The ends lost 9 bases at V and 2 bases at J; junction bases unmatched: 5. This CDR3 region has 14 residues.

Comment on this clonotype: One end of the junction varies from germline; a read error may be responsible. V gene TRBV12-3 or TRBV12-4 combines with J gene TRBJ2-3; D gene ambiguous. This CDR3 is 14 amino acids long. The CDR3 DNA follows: TGTGCCAGCAGTTTAGCGGGGAAAGCAGATATGCAGTATTTT. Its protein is CASSLAGKADMQYF.

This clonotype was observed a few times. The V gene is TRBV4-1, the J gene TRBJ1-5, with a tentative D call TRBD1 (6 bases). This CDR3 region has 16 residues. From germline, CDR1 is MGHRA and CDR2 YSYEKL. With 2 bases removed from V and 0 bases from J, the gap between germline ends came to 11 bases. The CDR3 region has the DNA TGCGCCAGCAGCCAAACAGGGATTGGTAGCAATCAGCCCCAGCATTTT. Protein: CASSQTGIGSNQPQHF.

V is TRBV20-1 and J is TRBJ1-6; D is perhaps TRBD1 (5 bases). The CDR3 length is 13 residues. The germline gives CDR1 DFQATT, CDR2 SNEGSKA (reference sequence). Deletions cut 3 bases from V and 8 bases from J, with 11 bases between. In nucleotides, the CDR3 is TGCAGTGCTAGCGTCCAGGGTTATTCACCCCTCCACTTT. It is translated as CSASVQGYSPLHF.

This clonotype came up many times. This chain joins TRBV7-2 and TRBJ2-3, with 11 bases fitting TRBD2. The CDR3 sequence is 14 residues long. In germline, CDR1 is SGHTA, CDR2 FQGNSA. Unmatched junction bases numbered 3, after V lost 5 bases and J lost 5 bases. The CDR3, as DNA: TGTGCCAGCAGCATCGGACTAGCGGGAGATACGCAGTATTTT. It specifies CASSIGLAGDTQYF.

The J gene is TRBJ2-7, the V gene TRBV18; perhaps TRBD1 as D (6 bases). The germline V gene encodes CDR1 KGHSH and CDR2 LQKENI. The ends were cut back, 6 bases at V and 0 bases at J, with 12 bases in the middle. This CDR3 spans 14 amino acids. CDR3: CASSAGTNSYEQYF. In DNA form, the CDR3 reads TGTGCCAGCTCTGCCGGGACAAACTCCTACGAGCAGTACTTC.

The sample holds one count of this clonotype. CDR3 region: CSARGTNREQFF. DNA of the CDR3: TGCAGTGCTAGAGGTACCAACAGGGAGCAGTTCTTC. The chain couples TRBV20-1 to TRBJ2-1, with D possibly being TRBD1 (5 bases). Germline values: CDR1 DFQATT, CDR2 SNEGSKA (reference sequence). This CDR3 has 12 amino acids. V was pared by 1 base and J by 10 bases, with 11 bases between.

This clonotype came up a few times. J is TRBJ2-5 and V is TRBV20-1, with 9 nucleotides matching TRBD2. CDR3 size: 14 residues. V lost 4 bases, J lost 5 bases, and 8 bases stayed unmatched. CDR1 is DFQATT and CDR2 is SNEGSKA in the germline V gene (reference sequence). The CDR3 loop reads CSATPLAGSETQYF. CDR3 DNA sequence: TGCAGTGCTACCCCCCTAGCGGGAAGCGAGACCCAGTACTTC.

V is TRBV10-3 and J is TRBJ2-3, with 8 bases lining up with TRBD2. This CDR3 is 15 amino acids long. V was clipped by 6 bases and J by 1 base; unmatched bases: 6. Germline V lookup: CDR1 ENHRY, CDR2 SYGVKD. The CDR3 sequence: CAIRDGLAGTDTQYF. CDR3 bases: TGTGCCATCAGGGACGGACTAGCCGGCACAGATACGCAGTATTTT.

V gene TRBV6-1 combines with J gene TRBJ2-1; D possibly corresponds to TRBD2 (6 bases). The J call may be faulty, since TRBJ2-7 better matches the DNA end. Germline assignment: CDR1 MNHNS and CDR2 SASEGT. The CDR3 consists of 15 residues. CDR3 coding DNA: TGTGCCAGCAGTGCCGGGACTCCCACGTACAATGAGCAGTACTTC. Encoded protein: CASSAGTPTYNEQYF.

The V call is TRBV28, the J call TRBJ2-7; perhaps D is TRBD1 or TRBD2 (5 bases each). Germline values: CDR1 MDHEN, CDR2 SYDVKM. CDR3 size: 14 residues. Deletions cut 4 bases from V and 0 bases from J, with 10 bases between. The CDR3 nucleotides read TGTGCCAGCAGTTGGGACGAGCACTCCTACGAGCAGTACTTC. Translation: CASSWDEHSYEQYF.

DNA of the CDR3: TGTGCCAGCTCACCACCGTGGGACAATCAAGAGACCCAGTACTTC. This gives the protein CASSPPWDNQETQYF. The V and J genes are TRBV18 and TRBJ2-5, with a weak D call TRBD1 (6 bases). CDR1 and CDR2 from the germline V gene are KGHSH and LQKENI. The CDR3 runs 15 residues. The V end was cut by 0 bases, the J end by 2 bases, with 10 bases between.

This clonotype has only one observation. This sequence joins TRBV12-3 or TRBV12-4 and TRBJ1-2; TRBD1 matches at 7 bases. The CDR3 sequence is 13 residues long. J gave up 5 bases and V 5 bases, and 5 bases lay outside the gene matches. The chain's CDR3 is CASSLGQKYGYTF. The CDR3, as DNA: TGTGCCAGCAGTCTGGGACAGAAGTATGGCTACACCTTC.

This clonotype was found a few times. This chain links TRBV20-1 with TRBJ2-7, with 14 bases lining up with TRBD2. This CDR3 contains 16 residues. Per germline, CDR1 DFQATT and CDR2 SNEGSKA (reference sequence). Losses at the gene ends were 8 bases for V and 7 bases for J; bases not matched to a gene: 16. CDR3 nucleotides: TGCAGTTGGCCGACTAGCGGGGGGGAATTCTACAATGAGCAGTACTTC. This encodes CSWPTSGGEFYNEQYF.

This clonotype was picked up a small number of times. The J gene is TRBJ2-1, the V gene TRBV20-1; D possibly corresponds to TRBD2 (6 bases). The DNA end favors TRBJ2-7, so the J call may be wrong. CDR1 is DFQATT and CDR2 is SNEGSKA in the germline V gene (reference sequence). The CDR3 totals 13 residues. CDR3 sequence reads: CSAPGSSYNEQYF. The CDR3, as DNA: TGCAGTGCTCCCGGGAGCTCCTACAATGAGCAGTACTTC.

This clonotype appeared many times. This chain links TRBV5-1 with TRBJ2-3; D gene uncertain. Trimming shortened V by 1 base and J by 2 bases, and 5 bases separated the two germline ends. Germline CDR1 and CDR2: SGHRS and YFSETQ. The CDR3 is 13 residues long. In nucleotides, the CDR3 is TGCGCCAGCAGCTTGCTAATCACAGATACGCAGTATTTT. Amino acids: CASSLLITDTQYF. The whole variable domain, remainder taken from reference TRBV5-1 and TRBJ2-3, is KAGVTQTPRYLIKTRGQQVTLSCSPISGHRSVSWYQQTPGQGLQFLFEYFSETQRNKGNFPGRFSGRQFSNSRSEMNVSTLELGDSALYLCASSLLITDTQYFGPGTRLTVL.

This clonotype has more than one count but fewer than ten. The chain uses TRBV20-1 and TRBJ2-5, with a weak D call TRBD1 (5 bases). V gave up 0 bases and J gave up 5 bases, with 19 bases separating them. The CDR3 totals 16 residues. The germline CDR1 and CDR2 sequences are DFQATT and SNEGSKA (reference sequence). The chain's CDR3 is CSARDGVTLGHETQYF. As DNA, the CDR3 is TGCAGTGCTAGAGATGGGGTCACCCTGGGGCATGAGACCCAGTACTTC.

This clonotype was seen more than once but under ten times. CDR3 amino acids: CSARGTSGGVQETQYF. In nucleotides, the CDR3 is TGCAGTGCTAGAGGGACTAGCGGGGGGGTTCAAGAGACCCAGTACTTC. The V call is TRBV20-1, the J call TRBJ2-5; 15 nucleotides align to TRBD2. V shed 1 base, J shed 2 bases, and the junction held 2 bases outside the gene matches. The CDR3 covers 16 residues. Germline CDR1 DFQATT, CDR2 SNEGSKA (reference sequence).

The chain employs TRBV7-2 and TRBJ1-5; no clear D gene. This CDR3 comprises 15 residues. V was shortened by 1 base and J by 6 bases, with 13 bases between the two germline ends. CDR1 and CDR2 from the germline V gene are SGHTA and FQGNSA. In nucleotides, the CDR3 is TGTGCCAGCAGCTTAGAAGGCGGCTCCGGTCAGCCCCAGCATTTT. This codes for CASSLEGGSGQPQHF.

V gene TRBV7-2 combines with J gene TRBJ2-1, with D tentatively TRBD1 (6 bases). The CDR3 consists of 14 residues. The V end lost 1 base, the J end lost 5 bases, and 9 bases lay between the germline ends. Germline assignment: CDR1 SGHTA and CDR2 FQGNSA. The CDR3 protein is CASSLDRANNEQFF. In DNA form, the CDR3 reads TGTGCCAGCAGCTTAGACAGGGCGAACAATGAGCAGTTCTTC.

The CDR3 DNA is TGTGCCAGCAGTTTATTAGGTCCAGATACGCAGTATTTT. Translating it yields CASSLLGPDTQYF. V usage is TRBV27 and J usage is TRBJ2-3, with D unclear. Trimming left V 1 base short and J 4 bases short, with 6 bases between. This CDR3 comprises 13 residues. Per germline, CDR1 MNHEY and CDR2 SMNVEV (reference sequence).

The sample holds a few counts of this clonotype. In DNA, the CDR3 is TGCAGTGCTAGAGAAGAAAATCAGCCCCAGCATTTT. Amino acids: CSAREENQPQHF. The chain carries TRBV20-1 and TRBJ1-5, with D unresolved. This CDR3 has 12 residues. The V end was cut by 0 bases, the J end by 4 bases, with 4 bases between. Germline V lookup: CDR1 DFQATT, CDR2 SNEGSKA (reference sequence).

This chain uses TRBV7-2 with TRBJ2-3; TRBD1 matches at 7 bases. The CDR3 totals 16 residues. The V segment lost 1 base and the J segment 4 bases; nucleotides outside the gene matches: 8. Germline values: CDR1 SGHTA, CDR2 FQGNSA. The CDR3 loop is CASSLVAGGVSDTQYF. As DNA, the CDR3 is TGTGCCAGCAGCTTAGTGGCAGGGGGTGTGTCAGATACGCAGTATTTT.

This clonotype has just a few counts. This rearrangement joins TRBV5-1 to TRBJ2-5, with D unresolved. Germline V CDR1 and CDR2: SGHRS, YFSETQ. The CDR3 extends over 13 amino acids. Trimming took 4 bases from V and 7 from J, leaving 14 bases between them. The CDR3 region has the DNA TGCGCCAGCAGCAAGGGCCGAGACGGGACCCAGTACTTC. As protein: CASSKGRDGTQYF.

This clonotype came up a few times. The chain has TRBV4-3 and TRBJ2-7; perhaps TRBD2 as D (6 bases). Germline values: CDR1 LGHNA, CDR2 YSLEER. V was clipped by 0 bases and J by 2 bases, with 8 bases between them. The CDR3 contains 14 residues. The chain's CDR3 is CASSQEEGPYEQYF. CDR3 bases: TGCGCCAGCAGCCAAGAGGAGGGACCCTACGAGCAGTACTTC.

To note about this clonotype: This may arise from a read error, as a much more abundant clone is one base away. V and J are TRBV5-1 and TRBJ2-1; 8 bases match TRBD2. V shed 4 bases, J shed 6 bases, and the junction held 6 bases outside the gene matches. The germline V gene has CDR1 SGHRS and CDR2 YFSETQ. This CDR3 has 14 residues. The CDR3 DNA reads TGCGCCAGCAGCCGGGGACTAGTTATCAATGAGCAGTTCTTC. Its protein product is CASSRGLVINEQFF.

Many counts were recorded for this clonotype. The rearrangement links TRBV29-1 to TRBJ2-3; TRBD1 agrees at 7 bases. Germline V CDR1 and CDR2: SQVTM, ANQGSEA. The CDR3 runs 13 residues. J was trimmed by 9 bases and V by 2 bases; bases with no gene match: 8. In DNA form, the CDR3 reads TGCAGCGTTGAATCAAGGGGGCTAGGGACGCAGTATTTT. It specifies CSVESRGLGTQYF.

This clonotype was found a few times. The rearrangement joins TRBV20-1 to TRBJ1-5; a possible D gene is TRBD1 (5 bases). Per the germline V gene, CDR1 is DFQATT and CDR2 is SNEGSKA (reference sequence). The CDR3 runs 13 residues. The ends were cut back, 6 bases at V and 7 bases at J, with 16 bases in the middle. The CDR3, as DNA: TGCAGTGCAGGGTCGACCGGGGACCAGCCCCAGCATTTT. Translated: CSAGSTGDQPQHF.